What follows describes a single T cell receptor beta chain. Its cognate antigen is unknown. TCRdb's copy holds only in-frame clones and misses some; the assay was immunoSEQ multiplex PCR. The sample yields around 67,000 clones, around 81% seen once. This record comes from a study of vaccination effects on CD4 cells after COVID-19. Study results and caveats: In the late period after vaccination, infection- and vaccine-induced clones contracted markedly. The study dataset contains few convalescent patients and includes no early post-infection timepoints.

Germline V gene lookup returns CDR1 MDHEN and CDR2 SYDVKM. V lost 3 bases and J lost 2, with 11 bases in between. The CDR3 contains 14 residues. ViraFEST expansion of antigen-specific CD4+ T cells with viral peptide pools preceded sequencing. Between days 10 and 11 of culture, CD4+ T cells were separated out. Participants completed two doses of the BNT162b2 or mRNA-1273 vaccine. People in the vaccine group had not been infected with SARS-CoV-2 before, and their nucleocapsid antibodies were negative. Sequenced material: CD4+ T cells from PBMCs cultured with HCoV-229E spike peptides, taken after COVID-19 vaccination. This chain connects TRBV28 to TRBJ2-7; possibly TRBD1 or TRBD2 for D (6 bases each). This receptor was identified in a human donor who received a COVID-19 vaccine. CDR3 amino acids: CASSLGGPPYEQYV. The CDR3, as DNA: TGTGCCAGCAGTTTGGGGGGCCCCCCCTACGAGCAGTACGTC.